This TCR beta chain stems from a study of PD-1 blockade in classical Hodgkin lymphoma. Produced via immunoSEQ multiplex PCR; TCRdb's table is partial and in-frame only. The sample has about 28,000 clones, around 77% seen once; the top ten hold about a sixth. Trimming removed 5 bases at V and 0 bases at J, with 11 bases between. The CDR3 loop spans 14 amino acids. Germline-derived CDR1 and CDR2 are MNHNS and SASEGT. Sample time point: cycle 4 day 1 (C4D1), after five to seven weeks of nivolumab. Every patient experienced relapse after autologous stem cell transplantation, and brentuximab vedotin exposure varied.

This rearrangement joins TRBV6-1 to TRBJ2-7; D is possibly TRBD1 (5 bases). This receptor was obtained from a human donor with classical Hodgkin lymphoma. The sequencing used peripheral blood mononuclear cells (PBMCs), collected before the fourth cycle of nivolumab. DNA for the CDR3: TGTGCCAGCAGTCAGGGTCCCAGCTCCTACGAGCAGTACTTC. It is translated as CASSQGPSSYEQYF.